This entry describes one TCR beta chain. Its antigen remains unknown. One junction end does not reproduce the germline sequence, and a read error may be involved. The sample belongs to a study of tumor-infiltrating lymphocytes in primary liver carcinoma. At the level of the study: Tissue type made little difference to sample yields of roughly 3.65 to 7.13 million productive TCRbeta reads.

General study results and limits: Only around 8-25% of top clones occurred in all five tumor regions. The study found a significantly higher top-250-clone fraction in tumors than in blood (p = 0.039).

Starting from roughly 0.5 ug of total RNA, TCR beta cDNA was produced with a primer in the constant region. A slightly modified ARM-PCR protocol with three nested multiplex PCR rounds produced these TCR beta libraries. TCRdb fed the multiplex PCR reads into MiXCR, producing one record per CDR3 protein. The sample consists of about 190,000 distinct CDR3 sequences, over 80% of them appearing once. It was from approximately 20-30 mg of unsorted bulk tissue that RNA and DNA were co-extracted. Each tumor had five separate regions sampled. The specimen sequenced was tumor tissue from primary liver carcinoma. This TCR was recovered from a man aged 35 to 55 with primary liver carcinoma and hepatitis B virus infection.

The CDR3 loop reads CASTRWSGPAETQYF. The CDR3 nucleotides are TGTGCTAGCACTCGTTGGAGTGGTCCCGCGGAGACCCAGTACTTC. The chain carries TRBV11-2 and TRBJ2-5; D call uncertain. The CDR3 has 15 residues. Germline CDR1 reads SGHAT; CDR2 reads FQNNGV. Filled out from reference TRBV11-2 and TRBJ2-5, the complete variable domain reads EAGVAQSPRYKIIEKRQSVAFWCNPISGHATLYWYQQILGQGPKLLIQFQNNGVVDDSQLPKDRFSAERLKGVDSTLKIQPAKLEDSAVYLCASTRWSGPAETQYFGPGTRLLVL.